The rows below give T cell receptor beta chains drawn from one sample of a study of T cell responses to AZD1222 COVID-19 vaccine. Some clones are missing from TCRdb's copy, which holds only in-frame ones; the method was immunoSEQ multiplex PCR. This sample has some 170,000 clones, with roughly 94% found just once. The sequences come from peripheral blood, collected on day 0 of MenACWY control vaccination. The receptors derive from an adult in good health. Both conserved end residues are part of each CDR3. Each record gives: V gene, D gene, J gene, CDR3 DNA, CDR3 protein. The D gene is left open where the match is weak.

v_gene: TRBV28; d_gene: TRBD1; j_gene: TRBJ1-4; CDR3nt: TGTGCCAGCAGTACAGGACAGGGGGGAAAACTGTTTTTT; CDR3aa: CASSTGQGGKLFF
v_gene: TRBV19; d_gene: TRBD1; j_gene: TRBJ1-2; CDR3nt: TGTGCCAGTAGTACCGATTCACCGGGACAGGGTCTTGATGGCTACACCTTC; CDR3aa: CASSTDSPGQGLDGYTF
v_gene: TRBV7-9; d_gene: TRBD1; j_gene: TRBJ1-2; CDR3nt: TGTGCCAGCAGCCATAGGGACAGAGCGAACTATGGCTACACCTTC; CDR3aa: CASSHRDRANYGYTF
v_gene: TRBV6-2/TRBV6-3; d_gene: TRBD1; j_gene: TRBJ1-1; CDR3nt: TGTGCCAGCAGTTACTTGGGACAGGGGTTGAACACTGAAGCTTTCTTT; CDR3aa: CASSYLGQGLNTEAFF
v_gene: TRBV29-1; d_gene: -; j_gene: TRBJ2-7; CDR3nt: TGCAGCGTCTTAGAACTTCTCTGGGGGACTCCTATGAGATACGAGCAGTACTTC; CDR3aa: CSVLELLWGTPMRYEQYF
v_gene: TRBV11-2; d_gene: -; j_gene: TRBJ1-3; CDR3nt: TGTGCCAGCAGCTTTAGGGGGATCTCTGGAAACACCATATATTTT; CDR3aa: CASSFRGISGNTIYF
v_gene: TRBV25-1; d_gene: -; j_gene: TRBJ2-1; CDR3nt: TGTGCCAGCAGTGAACCCGGACACTCGAAGCAGTTCTTC; CDR3aa: CASSEPGHSKQFF
v_gene: TRBV2; d_gene: TRBD1; j_gene: TRBJ1-5; CDR3nt: TGTGCCAGCAGAGGGACAGGAGTCAATCAGCCCCAGCATTTT; CDR3aa: CASRGTGVNQPQHF
v_gene: TRBV5-1; d_gene: -; j_gene: TRBJ1-1; CDR3nt: TGCGCCAGCAGCTTGCTTTCCGGGCAGGACACTGAAGCTTTCTTT; CDR3aa: CASSLLSGQDTEAFF
v_gene: TRBV10-3; d_gene: -; j_gene: TRBJ2-3; CDR3nt: TGTGCCATCAGTGATCTCGTGGCTAGCGATAGCACAGATACGCAGTATTTT; CDR3aa: CAISDLVASDSTDTQYF
v_gene: TRBV28; d_gene: -; j_gene: TRBJ2-2; CDR3nt: TGTGCCAGCAGTTTATTGCCCGGGGAGCTGTTTTTT; CDR3aa: CASSLLPGELFF
v_gene: TRBV7-2; d_gene: TRBD1; j_gene: TRBJ2-1; CDR3nt: TGTGCCAGCAGCCCCAACAGGGGCGAGGGGCAGTTCTTC; CDR3aa: CASSPNRGEGQFF
v_gene: TRBV14; d_gene: -; j_gene: TRBJ1-6; CDR3nt: TGTGCCAGCAGCCAAGATCCAGGAATCCCACCCCTCCACTTT; CDR3aa: CASSQDPGIPPLHF
v_gene: TRBV5-4; d_gene: -; j_gene: TRBJ2-1; CDR3nt: TGTGCCAGCACCTCCCCCCGAGCGGTCCACAATGAGCAGTTCTTC; CDR3aa: CASTSPRAVHNEQFF
v_gene: TRBV27; d_gene: -; j_gene: TRBJ1-1; CDR3nt: TGTGCCAGCAGTTTACTTGGGGGGCCCGACACTGAAGCTTTCTTT; CDR3aa: CASSLLGGPDTEAFF
v_gene: TRBV2; d_gene: TRBD2; j_gene: TRBJ2-5; CDR3nt: TGTGCCGACCAAGCGGGAGAGTCAGAGACCCAGTACTTC; CDR3aa: CADQAGESETQYF
v_gene: TRBV2; d_gene: -; j_gene: TRBJ1-1; CDR3nt: TGTGCCAGCAGGGCAAACCAAGCTTTCTTT; CDR3aa: CASRANQAFF
v_gene: TRBV14; d_gene: -; j_gene: TRBJ1-6; CDR3nt: TGTGCCAGCAGCCAAGAATCCAAAAATTCACCCCTCCACTTT; CDR3aa: CASSQESKNSPLHF
v_gene: TRBV21-1; d_gene: -; j_gene: TRBJ2-3; CDR3nt: TGTGCCAGCAGCAAAAGTTTTATGGGGGGAGGACCAGATACGCAGTATTTT; CDR3aa: CASSKSFMGGGPDTQYF